One sample yielded the 5 T cell receptor beta chains listed below, sequenced in a study of shared clonotypes between healthy human individuals. CD45RO-negative CD8 cells positively selected for CCR7 made up the naive population, which excluded terminally differentiated effector memory CD45RA+ cells. The repertoire was sequenced with immunoSEQ multiplex PCR; TCRdb's copy has only in-frame clones and lacks some. This sample yields about 2.2 million clones, of which just under 95% are seen a single time; about 1.7% belongs to the top ten. Sequenced sample: naive CD8+ T cells from PBMCs. The origin of the receptors is a man aged 18 to 29 in good health. Some clones in this sample may be carry-over from other donors' samples.

CDR3 coding DNA: TGCAGCGTTGTGGGAGAATCTGGGGCCAACGTCCTGACTTTC. Translating gives CSVVGESGANVLTF. The rearrangement links TRBV29-1 to TRBJ2-6, with TRBD2 as a possible D gene (5 bases). The V end lost 4 bases, the J end lost 1 base, and 8 bases lay between the germline ends. Germline values: CDR1 SQVTM, CDR2 ANQGSEA. The CDR3 has 14 residues. Full variable domain (rest looked up from reference TRBV29-1 and TRBJ2-6): SAVISQKPSRDICQRGTSLTIQCQVDSQVTMMFWYRQQPGQSLTLIATANQGSEATYESGFVIDKFPISRPNLTFSTLTVSNMSPEDSSIYLCSVVGESGANVLTFGAGSRLTVL.

Note on this clone: Different DNA sequences within this sample yield the same CDR3. The chain has TRBV27 and TRBJ2-7; possibly TRBD1 or TRBD2 for D (6 bases each). Trimming cost V 2 bases and J 0 bases, with 11 bases left between them. CDR1 and CDR2 (germline): MNHEY, SMNVEV (reference sequence). This CDR3 region has 15 residues. The CDR3 region is CASSLRGGSSYEQYF. The CDR3 coding sequence is TGTGCCAGCAGTTTAAGAGGGGGGAGCTCCTACGAGCAGTACTTC.

V gene TRBV19 combines with J gene TRBJ2-3; 10 positions agree with TRBD2. The germline V gene encodes CDR1 LNHDA and CDR2 SQIVND (reference sequence). V lost 7 bases to trimming and J lost 5 bases; unmatched junction nucleotides: 9. This CDR3 has 15 residues. This chain's CDR3 is CASTVSSGSQDTQYF. The CDR3 DNA reads as TGTGCCAGTACTGTTTCTAGCGGGAGTCAAGATACGCAGTATTTT.

Worth noting for this clone: At one of its ends the junction is not consistent with the germline gene, which may arise from a read error. V is TRBV7-8 and J is TRBJ2-7, with 8 bases that match TRBD2. The CDR3 is 14 residues long. In germline, CDR1 is SGHVS, CDR2 FQNEAQ. The CDR3 coding sequence is TGTGCCAGCAGCCGATCCGGCACTGCGGGAGGTCTCTTTTTC. It is translated as CASSRSGTAGGLFF.

This chain connects TRBV7-9 to TRBJ1-2, with 7 bases lining up with TRBD1. The ends lost 5 bases at V and 3 bases at J; junction bases unmatched: 18. The CDR3 has 18 amino acids. The germline gives CDR1 SEHNR, CDR2 FQNEAQ (reference sequence). CDR3 in DNA: TGTGCCAGCAGCCCCCTCAGGGGGGTAACGGTTAAGGACTATGGCTACACCTTC. The encoded protein is CASSPLRGVTVKDYGYTF.